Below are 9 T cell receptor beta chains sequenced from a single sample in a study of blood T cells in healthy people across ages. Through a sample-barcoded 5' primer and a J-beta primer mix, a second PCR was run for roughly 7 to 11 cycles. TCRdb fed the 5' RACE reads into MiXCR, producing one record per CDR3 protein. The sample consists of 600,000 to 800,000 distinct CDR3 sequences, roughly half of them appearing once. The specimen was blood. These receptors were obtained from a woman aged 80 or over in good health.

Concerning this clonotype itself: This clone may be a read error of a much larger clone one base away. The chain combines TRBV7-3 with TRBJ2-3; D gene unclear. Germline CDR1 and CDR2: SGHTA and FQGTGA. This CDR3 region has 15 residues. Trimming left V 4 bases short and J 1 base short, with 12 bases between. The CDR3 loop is CASSSLGLGTDTQYF. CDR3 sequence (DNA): TGTGCCAGCAGCTCCCTCGGGCTGGGCACAGATACGCAGTATTTT.

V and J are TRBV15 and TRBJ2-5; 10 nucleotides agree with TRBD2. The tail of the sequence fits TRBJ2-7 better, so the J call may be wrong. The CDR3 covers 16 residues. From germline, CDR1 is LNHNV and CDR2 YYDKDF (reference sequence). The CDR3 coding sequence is TGTGCCACCAGCAGAGAAACGGGACTAGCGCGCTACGAGCAGTACTTC. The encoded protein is CATSRETGLARYEQYF.

The CDR3 DNA reads TGCAGTGCTAGAGACCCCCTAGCGGGGGCTCTCTCAGATACGCAGTATTTT. Its protein product is CSARDPLAGALSDTQYF. This chain uses TRBV20-1 with TRBJ2-3; 10 bases align to TRBD2. V gave up 0 bases and J gave up 4 bases; unmatched junction bases: 10. From germline, CDR1 is DFQATT and CDR2 SNEGSKA (reference sequence). This CDR3 comprises 17 residues.

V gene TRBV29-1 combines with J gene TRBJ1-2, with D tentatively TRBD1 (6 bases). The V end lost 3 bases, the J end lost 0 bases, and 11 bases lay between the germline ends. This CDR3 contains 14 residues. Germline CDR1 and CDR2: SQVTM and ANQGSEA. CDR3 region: CSVDRDTSNYGYTF. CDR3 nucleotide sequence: TGCAGCGTTGATCGGGACACTTCTAACTATGGCTACACCTTC. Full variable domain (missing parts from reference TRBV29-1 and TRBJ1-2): SAVISQKPSRDICQRGTSLTIQCQVDSQVTMMFWYRQQPGQSLTLIATANQGSEATYESGFVIDKFPISRPNLTFSTLTVSNMSPEDSSIYLCSVDRDTSNYGYTFGSGTRLTVV.

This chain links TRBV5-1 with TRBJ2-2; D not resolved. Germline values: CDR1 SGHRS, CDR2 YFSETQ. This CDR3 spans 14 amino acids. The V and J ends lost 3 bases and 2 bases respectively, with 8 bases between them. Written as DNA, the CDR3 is TGCGCCAGCAGCTCCCCAGTAAACACCGGGGAGCTGTTTTTT. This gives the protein CASSSPVNTGELFF.

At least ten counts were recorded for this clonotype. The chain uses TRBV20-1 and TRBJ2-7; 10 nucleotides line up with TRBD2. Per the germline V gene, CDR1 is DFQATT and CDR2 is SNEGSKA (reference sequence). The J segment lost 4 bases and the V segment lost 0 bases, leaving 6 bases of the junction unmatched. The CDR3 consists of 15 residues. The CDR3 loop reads CSARDVGSGRYEQYF. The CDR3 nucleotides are TGCAGTGCTAGAGATGTCGGTAGCGGGAGGTACGAGCAGTACTTC.

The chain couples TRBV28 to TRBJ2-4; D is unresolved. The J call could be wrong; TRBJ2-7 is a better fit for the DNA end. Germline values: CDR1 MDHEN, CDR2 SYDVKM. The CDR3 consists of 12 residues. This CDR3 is CASSRQFYEQYF. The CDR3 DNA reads TGTGCCAGCAGCCGGCAATTTTACGAGCAGTACTTC.

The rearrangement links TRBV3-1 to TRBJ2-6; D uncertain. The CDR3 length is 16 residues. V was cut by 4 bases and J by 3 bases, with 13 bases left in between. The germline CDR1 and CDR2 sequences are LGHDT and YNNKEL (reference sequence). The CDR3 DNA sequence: TGTGCCAGCAGCCTACACTACAGAGATGGGGCCAACGTCCTGACTTTC. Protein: CASSLHYRDGANVLTF.

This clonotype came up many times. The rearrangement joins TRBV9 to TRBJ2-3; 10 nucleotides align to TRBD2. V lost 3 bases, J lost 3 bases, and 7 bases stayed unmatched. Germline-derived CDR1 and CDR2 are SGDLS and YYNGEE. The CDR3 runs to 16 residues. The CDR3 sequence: CASSARQGLATDTQYF. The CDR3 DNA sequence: TGTGCCAGCAGCGCCAGACAGGGACTAGCGACAGATACGCAGTATTTT.